This TCR beta chain was found in a study of blood T cells in healthy people across ages. Details on this clonotype: Its antigen is unidentified.

Alongside a J-beta primer mix, a sample-barcoded 5' primer served in a second PCR lasting about 7 to 12 cycles. TCRdb analysed the 5' RACE reads with MiXCR anew, one entry per CDR3 protein. The sample shows 450,000 to 650,000 distinct CDR3 sequences, 24% of them seen only once. Study results and caveats: Long-lived donors had more naive CD4+ cells and higher diversity than aged donors.

Researchers report isolating at least 7 million PBMCs per sample. Every sample gave at least 6 micrograms of total RNA when it was extracted. The CDR3 is made up of 13 amino acids. Trimming removed 9 bases from V and 4 bases from J, with 12 bases in between. Germline CDR1 reads MDHEN; CDR2 reads SYDVKM. In addition, the sample was reused for a study of T cells of mothers and their children. That study reports: Relative to unrelated pairs, biologically related mother-child dyads exhibited marginally greater, non-significant overlap.

The rearrangement links TRBV28 to TRBJ2-2; D gene uncertain. Material: blood. The TCR was taken from a boy younger than 18 in good health. DNA of the CDR3: TGTGCCAGTCGGCGTCTTATCACCGGGGAGCTGTTTTTT. This sequence encodes CASRRLITGELFF.